A selection of T cell receptor beta chains follows, all from one sample in a study of CD4 T cells in relation to SARS-CoV-2 and coronaviruses. Libraries were prepared by immunoSEQ multiplex PCR; TCRdb keeps only in-frame clonotypes and omits some of them. Altogether about 64,000 clones are present, 94% being singletons, with the ten largest covering approximately 0.14%. The sequenced sample was naive CD4+ T cells from PBMCs. Source of these receptors: a human donor in good health. CDR3s include the opening cysteine and the closing phenylalanine or tryptophan. The D gene is left open where the match is weak. The size entry is marked missing in some rows and otherwise reads once, few, many or a size class.

clone size: -
V gene: TRBV27
J gene: TRBJ1-4
D gene: -
CDR3 protein: CASSPPLAPGKLFF
CDR3 DNA: TGTGCCAGCAGTCCCCCGCTTGCCCCGGGAAAACTGTTTTTT

clone size: -
V gene: TRBV5-1
J gene: TRBJ2-3
D gene: TRBD2
CDR3 protein: CASSLTRLAGMSTDTQYF
CDR3 DNA: TGCGCCAGCAGCTTGACCCGACTAGCGGGAATGTCTACAGATACGCAGTATTTT

clone size: -
V gene: TRBV6-5
J gene: TRBJ1-4
D gene: -
CDR3 protein: CASRLTGSNEKLFF
CDR3 DNA: TGTGCCAGCAGATTGACAGGTTCTAATGAAAAACTGTTTTTT

clone size: once
V gene: TRBV10-2
J gene: TRBJ2-7
D gene: -
CDR3 protein: CASSESWGYEQYF
CDR3 DNA: TGCGCCAGCAGTGAGTCGTGGGGTTACGAGCAGTACTTC

clone size: -
V gene: TRBV15
J gene: TRBJ2-5
D gene: -
CDR3 protein: CATSIKRGRETQYF
CDR3 DNA: TGTGCCACCAGCATTAAAAGAGGGAGGGAGACCCAGTACTTC

clone size: -
V gene: TRBV29-1
J gene: TRBJ2-7
D gene: -
CDR3 protein: CSVGFVRGQGPSNSYEQYF
CDR3 DNA: TGCAGCGTTGGTTTTGTAAGGGGCCAGGGGCCATCTAACTCCTACGAGCAGTACTTC

clone size: -
V gene: TRBV28
J gene: TRBJ1-2
D gene: -
CDR3 protein: CASSPRGGTHYGYTF
CDR3 DNA: TGTGCCAGCAGTCCCCGAGGCGGTACCCATTATGGCTACACCTTC

clone size: -
V gene: TRBV24-1
J gene: TRBJ2-1
D gene: -
CDR3 protein: CATSDATTQVEQFF
CDR3 DNA: TGTGCCACCAGTGATGCAACTACCCAGGTTGAGCAGTTCTTC

clone size: -
V gene: TRBV7-9
J gene: TRBJ2-3
D gene: TRBD2
CDR3 protein: CASSYTGGGDTQYF
CDR3 DNA: TGTGCCAGCAGCTACACGGGAGGAGGAGATACGCAGTATTTT

clone size: -
V gene: TRBV29-1
J gene: TRBJ2-1
D gene: -
CDR3 protein: CSVGVNEQFF
CDR3 DNA: TGCAGCGTTGGAGTCAATGAGCAGTTCTTC

clone size: -
V gene: TRBV7-2
J gene: TRBJ1-4
D gene: TRBD1
CDR3 protein: CASSAGRYRGVGEKLFF
CDR3 DNA: TGTGCCAGCAGCGCTGGCCGGTACAGGGGAGTGGGTGAAAAACTGTTTTTT

clone size: -
V gene: TRBV6-6
J gene: TRBJ2-1
D gene: TRBD1
CDR3 protein: CASSRTGYNEQFF
CDR3 DNA: TGTGCCAGCAGTAGGACAGGGTACAATGAGCAGTTCTTC

clone size: -
V gene: TRBV7-6
J gene: TRBJ2-3
D gene: -
CDR3 protein: CASSFRPSTDTQYF
CDR3 DNA: TGTGCCAGCAGCTTTCGCCCTAGCACAGATACGCAGTATTTT

clone size: -
V gene: TRBV3-1/TRBV3-2
J gene: TRBJ2-5
D gene: TRBD1
CDR3 protein: CASSRKGGFSQETQYF
CDR3 DNA: TGTGCCAGCAGCCGGAAAGGGGGCTTCTCTCAAGAGACCCAGTACTTC

clone size: -
V gene: TRBV7-3
J gene: TRBJ2-1
D gene: -
CDR3 protein: CASSNGRPPPFF
CDR3 DNA: TGTGCCAGCAGCAATGGAAGGCCGCCGCCGTTCTTC

clone size: -
V gene: TRBV28
J gene: TRBJ1-2
D gene: -
CDR3 protein: CASSPPTGLFYGYTF
CDR3 DNA: TGTGCCAGCAGCCCACCGACAGGTTTATTTTATGGCTACACCTTC

clone size: few
V gene: TRBV19
J gene: TRBJ1-1
D gene: -
CDR3 protein: CASSIDRAPNTEAFF
CDR3 DNA: TGTGCCAGTAGTATAGATCGGGCCCCGAACACTGAAGCTTTCTTT

clone size: -
V gene: TRBV2
J gene: TRBJ2-1
D gene: -
CDR3 protein: CASSSTGILNNEQFF
CDR3 DNA: TGTGCCAGCAGTTCTACAGGGATTCTGAACAATGAGCAGTTCTTC

clone size: -
V gene: TRBV2
J gene: TRBJ1-5
D gene: -
CDR3 protein: CASSDRQTYQPQHF
CDR3 DNA: TGTGCCAGCAGTGACAGGCAGACCTATCAGCCCCAGCATTTT

clone size: -
V gene: TRBV27
J gene: TRBJ2-7
D gene: TRBD1
CDR3 protein: CASSSTGTGAYEQYF
CDR3 DNA: TGTGCCAGCAGTTCTACCGGGACAGGTGCCTACGAGCAGTACTTC

clone size: -
V gene: TRBV19
J gene: TRBJ2-1
D gene: TRBD2
CDR3 protein: CASSIRGGSWNNEQFF
CDR3 DNA: TGTGCCAGTAGTATTAGGGGCGGGAGCTGGAACAATGAGCAGTTCTTC

clone size: -
V gene: TRBV30
J gene: TRBJ2-7
D gene: -
CDR3 protein: CAWTQGYEQYF
CDR3 DNA: TGTGCCTGGACTCAGGGGTACGAGCAGTACTTC